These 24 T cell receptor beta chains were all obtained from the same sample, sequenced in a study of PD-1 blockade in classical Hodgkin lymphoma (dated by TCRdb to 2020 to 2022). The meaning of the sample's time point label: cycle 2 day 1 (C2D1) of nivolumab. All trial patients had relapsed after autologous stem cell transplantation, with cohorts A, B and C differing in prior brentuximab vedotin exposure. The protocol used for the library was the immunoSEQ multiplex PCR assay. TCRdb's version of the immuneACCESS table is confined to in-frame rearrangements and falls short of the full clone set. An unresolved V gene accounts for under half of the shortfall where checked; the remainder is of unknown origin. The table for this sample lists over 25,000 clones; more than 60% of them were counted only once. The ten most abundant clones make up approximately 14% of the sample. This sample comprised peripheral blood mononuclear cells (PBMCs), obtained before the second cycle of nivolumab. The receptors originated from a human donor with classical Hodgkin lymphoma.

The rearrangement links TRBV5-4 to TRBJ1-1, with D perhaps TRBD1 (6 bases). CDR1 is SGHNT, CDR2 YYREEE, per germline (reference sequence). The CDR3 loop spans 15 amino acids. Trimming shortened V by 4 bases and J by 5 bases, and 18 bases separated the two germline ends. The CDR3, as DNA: TGTGCCAGCAGCCCCTCGGGGGGCAGGTGGACTGAAGCTTTCTTT. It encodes CASSPSGGRWTEAFF.

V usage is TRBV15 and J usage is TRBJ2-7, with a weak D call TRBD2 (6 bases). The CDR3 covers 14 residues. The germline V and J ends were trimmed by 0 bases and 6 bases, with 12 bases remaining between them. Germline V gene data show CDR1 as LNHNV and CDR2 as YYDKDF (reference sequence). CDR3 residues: CATSRDLGGVEQYF. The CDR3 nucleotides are TGTGCCACCAGCAGAGACTTAGGAGGGGTCGAGCAGTACTTC.

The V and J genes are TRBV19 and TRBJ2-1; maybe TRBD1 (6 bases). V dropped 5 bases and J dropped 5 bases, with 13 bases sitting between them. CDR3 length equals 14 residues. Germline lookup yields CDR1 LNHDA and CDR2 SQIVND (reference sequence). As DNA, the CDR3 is TGTGCCAGTAGTCAGGGGTCTCCCCACAATGAGCAGTTCTTC. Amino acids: CASSQGSPHNEQFF.

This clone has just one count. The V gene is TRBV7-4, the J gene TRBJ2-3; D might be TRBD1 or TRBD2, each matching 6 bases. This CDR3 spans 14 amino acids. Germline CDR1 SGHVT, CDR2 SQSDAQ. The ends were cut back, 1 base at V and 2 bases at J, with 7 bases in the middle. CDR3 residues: CASSLGGATDTQYF. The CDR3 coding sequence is TGTGCCAGCAGCTTAGGGGGGGCCACAGATACGCAGTATTTT. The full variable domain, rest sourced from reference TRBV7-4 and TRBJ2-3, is GAGVSQSPRYKVAKRGRDVALRCDSISGHVTLYWYRQTLGQGSEVLTYSQSDAQRDKSGRPSGRFSAERPERSVSTLKIQRTEQGDSAVYLCASSLGGATDTQYFGPGTRLTVL.

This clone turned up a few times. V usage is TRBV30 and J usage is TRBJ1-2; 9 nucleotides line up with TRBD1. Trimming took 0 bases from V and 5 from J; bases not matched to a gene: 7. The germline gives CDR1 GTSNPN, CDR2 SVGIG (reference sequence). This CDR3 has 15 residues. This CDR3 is CAWSVAGTGSYGYTF. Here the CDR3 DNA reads TGTGCCTGGAGTGTAGCCGGGACAGGGTCTTATGGCTACACCTTC. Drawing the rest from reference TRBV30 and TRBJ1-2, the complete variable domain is SQTIHQWPATLVQPVGSPLSLECTVEGTSNPNLYWYRQAAGRGLQLLFYSVGIGQISSEVPQNLSASRPQDRQFILSSKKLLLSDSGFYLCAWSVAGTGSYGYTFGSGTRLTVV.

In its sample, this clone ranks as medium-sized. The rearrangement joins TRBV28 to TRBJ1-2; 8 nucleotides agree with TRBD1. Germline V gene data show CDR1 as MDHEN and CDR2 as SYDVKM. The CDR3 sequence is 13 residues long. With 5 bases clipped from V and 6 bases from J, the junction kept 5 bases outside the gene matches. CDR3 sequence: CASSRTGGDGYTF. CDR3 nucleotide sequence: TGTGCCAGCAGTCGTACAGGGGGGGATGGCTACACCTTC.

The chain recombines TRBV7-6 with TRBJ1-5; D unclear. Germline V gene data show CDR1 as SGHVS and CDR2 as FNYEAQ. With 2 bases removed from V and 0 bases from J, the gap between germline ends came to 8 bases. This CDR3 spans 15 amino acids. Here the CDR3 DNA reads TGTGCCAGCAGCTTATCGGCAGTTAGCAATCAGCCCCAGCATTTT. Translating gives CASSLSAVSNQPQHF.

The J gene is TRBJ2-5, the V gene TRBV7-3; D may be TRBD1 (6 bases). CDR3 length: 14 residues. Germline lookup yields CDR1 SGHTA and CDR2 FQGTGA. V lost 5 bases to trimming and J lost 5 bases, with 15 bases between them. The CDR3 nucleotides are TGTGCCAGCAGCCAAGGGGGATTTGGGGAGACCCAGTACTTC. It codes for CASSQGGFGETQYF.

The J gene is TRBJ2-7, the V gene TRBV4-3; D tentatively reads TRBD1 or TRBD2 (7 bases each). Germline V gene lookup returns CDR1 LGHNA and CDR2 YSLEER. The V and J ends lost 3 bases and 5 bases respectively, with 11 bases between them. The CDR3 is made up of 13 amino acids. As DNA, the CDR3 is TGCGCCAGCAGCCACCAGGGGGGGAACGAGCAGTACTTC. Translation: CASSHQGGNEQYF.

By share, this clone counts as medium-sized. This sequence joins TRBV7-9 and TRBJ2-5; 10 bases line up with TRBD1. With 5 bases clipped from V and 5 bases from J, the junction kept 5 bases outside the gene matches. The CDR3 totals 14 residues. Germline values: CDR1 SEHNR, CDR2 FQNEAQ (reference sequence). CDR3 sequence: CASSRDRGLETQYF. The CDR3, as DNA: TGTGCCAGCAGCCGGGACAGGGGATTGGAGACCCAGTACTTC.

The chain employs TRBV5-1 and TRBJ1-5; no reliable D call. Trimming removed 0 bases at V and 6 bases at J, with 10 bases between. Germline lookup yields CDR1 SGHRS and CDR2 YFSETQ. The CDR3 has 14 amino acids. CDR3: CASSLDPFGQPQHF. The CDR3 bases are TGCGCCAGCAGCTTGGACCCTTTTGGTCAGCCCCAGCATTTT.

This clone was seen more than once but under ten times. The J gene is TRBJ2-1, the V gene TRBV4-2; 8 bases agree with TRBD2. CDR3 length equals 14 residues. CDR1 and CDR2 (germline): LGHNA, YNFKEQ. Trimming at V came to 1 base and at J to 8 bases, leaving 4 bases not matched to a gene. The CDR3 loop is CASSQGRGGDEQFF. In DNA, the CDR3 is TGTGCCAGCAGCCAAGGACGGGGGGGCGATGAGCAGTTCTTC.

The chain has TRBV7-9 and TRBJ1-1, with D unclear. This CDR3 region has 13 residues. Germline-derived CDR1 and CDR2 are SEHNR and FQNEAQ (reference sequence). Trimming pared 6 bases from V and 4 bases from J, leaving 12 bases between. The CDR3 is CASRTNFVTEAFF. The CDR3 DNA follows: TGTGCCAGCAGAACTAACTTTGTCACTGAAGCTTTCTTT.

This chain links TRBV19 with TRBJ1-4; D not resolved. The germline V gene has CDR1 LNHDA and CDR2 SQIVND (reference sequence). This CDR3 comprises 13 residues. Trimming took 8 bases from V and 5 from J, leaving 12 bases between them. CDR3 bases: TGTGCCAGTTGCCAGACCGAGAATGAAAAACTGTTTTTT. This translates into CASCQTENEKLFF.

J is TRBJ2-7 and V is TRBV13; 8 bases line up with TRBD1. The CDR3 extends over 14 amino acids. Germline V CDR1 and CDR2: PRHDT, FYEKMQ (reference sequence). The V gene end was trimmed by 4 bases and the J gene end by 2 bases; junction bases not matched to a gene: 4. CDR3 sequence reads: CASSWGQVPYEQYF. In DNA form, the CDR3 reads TGTGCCAGCAGCTGGGGACAGGTTCCCTACGAGCAGTACTTC. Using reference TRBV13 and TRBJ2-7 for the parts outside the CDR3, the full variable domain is AAGVIQSPRHLIKEKRETATLKCYPIPRHDTVYWYQQGPGQDPQFLISFYEKMQSDKGSIPDRFSAQQFSDYHSELNMSSLELGDSALYFCASSWGQVPYEQYFGPGTRLTVT.

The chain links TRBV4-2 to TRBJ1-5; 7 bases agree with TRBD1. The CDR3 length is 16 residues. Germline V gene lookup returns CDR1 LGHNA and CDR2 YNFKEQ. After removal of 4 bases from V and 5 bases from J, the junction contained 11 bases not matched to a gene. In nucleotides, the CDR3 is TGTGCCAGCAGCCCCATTGACAGGGTGGGGGATCAGCCCCAGCATTTT. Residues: CASSPIDRVGDQPQHF.

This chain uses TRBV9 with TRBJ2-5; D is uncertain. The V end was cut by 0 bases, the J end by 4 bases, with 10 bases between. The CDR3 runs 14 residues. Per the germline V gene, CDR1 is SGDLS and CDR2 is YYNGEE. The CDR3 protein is CASSVEAFGETQYF. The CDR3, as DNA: TGTGCCAGCAGCGTAGAAGCCTTCGGAGAGACCCAGTACTTC.

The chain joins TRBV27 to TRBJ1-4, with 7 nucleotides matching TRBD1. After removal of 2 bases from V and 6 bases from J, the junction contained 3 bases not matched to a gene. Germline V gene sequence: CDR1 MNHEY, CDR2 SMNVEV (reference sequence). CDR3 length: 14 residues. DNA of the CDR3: TGTGCCAGCAGTTTACGACAGGGATATGAAAAACTGTTTTTT. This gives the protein CASSLRQGYEKLFF. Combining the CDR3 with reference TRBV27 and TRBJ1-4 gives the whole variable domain EAQVTQNPRYLITVTGKKLTVTCSQNMNHEYMSWYRQDPGLGLRQIYYSMNVEVTDKGDVPEGYKVSRKEKRNFPLILESPSPNQTSLYFCASSLRQGYEKLFFGSGTQLSVL.

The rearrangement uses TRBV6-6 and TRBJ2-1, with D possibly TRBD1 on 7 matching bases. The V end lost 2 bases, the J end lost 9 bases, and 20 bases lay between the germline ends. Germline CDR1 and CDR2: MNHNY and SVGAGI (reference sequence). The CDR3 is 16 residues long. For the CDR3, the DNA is TGTGCCAGCAGTTACGGGATTAGAAGTCAGGGGGGTGAGCAGTTCTTC. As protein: CASSYGIRSQGGEQFF.

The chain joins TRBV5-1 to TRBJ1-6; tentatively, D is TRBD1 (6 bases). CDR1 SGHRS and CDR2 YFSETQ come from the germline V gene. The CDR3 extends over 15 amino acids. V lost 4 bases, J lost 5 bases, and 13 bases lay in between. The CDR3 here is CASSLDRIDNSPLHF. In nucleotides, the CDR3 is TGCGCCAGCAGCCTGGACAGAATAGATAATTCACCCCTCCACTTT.

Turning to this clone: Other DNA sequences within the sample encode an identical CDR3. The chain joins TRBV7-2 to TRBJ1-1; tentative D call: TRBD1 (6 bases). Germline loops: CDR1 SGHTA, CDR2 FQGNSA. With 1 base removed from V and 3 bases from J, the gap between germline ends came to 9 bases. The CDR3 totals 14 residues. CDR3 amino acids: CASSLGRGHTEAFF. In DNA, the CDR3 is TGTGCCAGCAGCTTAGGACGGGGGCACACTGAAGCTTTCTTT.

In DNA form, the CDR3 reads TGTGCCAGCAGTGACATGACAAACTCTGGAAACACCATATATTTT. This gives the protein CASSDMTNSGNTIYF. This chain connects TRBV6-4 to TRBJ1-3; D is undetermined. V dropped 2 bases and J dropped 0 bases, with 8 bases sitting between them. The germline CDR1 and CDR2 sequences are MRHNA and SNTAGT. The CDR3 sequence is 15 residues long.

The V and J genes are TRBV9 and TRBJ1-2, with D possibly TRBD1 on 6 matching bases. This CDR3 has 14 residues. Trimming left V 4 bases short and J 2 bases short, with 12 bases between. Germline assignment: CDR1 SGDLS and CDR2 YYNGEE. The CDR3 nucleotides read TGTGCCAGCAGCCCCGGGGGGGCGAACTATGGCTACACCTTC. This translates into CASSPGGANYGYTF.

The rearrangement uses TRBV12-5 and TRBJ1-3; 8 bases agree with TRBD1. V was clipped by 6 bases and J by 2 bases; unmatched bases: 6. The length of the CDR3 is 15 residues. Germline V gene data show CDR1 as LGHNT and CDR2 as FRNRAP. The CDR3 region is CASGPTGGAGNTIYF. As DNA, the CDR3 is TGTGCTAGTGGCCCAACAGGGGGAGCTGGAAACACCATATATTTT.